The 6 T cell receptor beta chains below all came from one sample that was sequenced in a study of molecular identifiers for immune sequencing clone quantification. Via MiXCR, TCRdb re-called the PCR reads, giving one row per CDR3 protein. The table records 400,000 to 600,000 distinct CDR3 sequences, about a fifth of them present only once. The sequencing input was naive CD8+ T cells from blood, with Jurkat cell RNA spiked in. Documented subset: FACS-sorted CD8+CD4-CCR7+CD45RA+ naive T cells. These receptors all come from a human donor in good health. Some libraries in this study had Jurkat cell RNA spiked in.

The chain employs TRBV4-3 and TRBJ2-2; D is tentatively TRBD1 or TRBD2 (5 bases each). Germline CDR1 LGHNA, CDR2 YSLEER. The CDR3 totals 18 residues. The V and J ends lost 0 bases and 0 bases respectively, with 14 bases between them. This CDR3 is CASSQDGGRRANTGELFF. In DNA form, the CDR3 reads TGCGCCAGCAGCCAAGATGGGGGACGGCGGGCGAACACCGGGGAGCTGTTTTTT.

This clonotype has ten or more counts. The genes are TRBV7-9 and TRBJ2-7; 11 nucleotides line up with TRBD2. V shed 5 bases, J shed 0 bases, and the junction held 3 bases outside the gene matches. Germline V gene sequence: CDR1 SEHNR, CDR2 FQNEAQ (reference sequence). CDR3 length equals 15 residues. The CDR3 coding sequence is TGTGCCAGCAGCCCTAGCGGGAGGATCTCCTACGAGCAGTACTTC. It encodes CASSPSGRISYEQYF.

J is TRBJ2-7 and V is TRBV5-8; 11 nucleotides line up with TRBD1. The germline V gene encodes CDR1 SGHTS and CDR2 YDEGEE. The length of the CDR3 is 16 residues. Trimming removed 0 bases from V and 2 bases from J; junction bases left unmatched: 4. The CDR3 loop reads CASSLAGTGGTYEQYF. CDR3 DNA sequence: TGTGCCAGCAGCTTGGCCGGGACAGGGGGTACCTACGAGCAGTACTTC.

In this sample, this clonotype turned up many times. This chain links TRBV7-2 with TRBJ2-1, with 10 bases that match TRBD1. Germline V gene lookup returns CDR1 SGHTA and CDR2 FQGNSA. With 1 base clipped from V and 5 bases from J, the junction kept 5 bases outside the gene matches. The CDR3 is made up of 16 amino acids. The CDR3 loop is CASSLEGQGLDNEQFF. DNA for the CDR3: TGTGCCAGCAGCTTAGAGGGACAGGGGTTAGACAATGAGCAGTTCTTC.

This clonotype appeared a few times. The genes are TRBV4-1 and TRBJ2-1, with 9 nucleotides matching TRBD2. The CDR3 consists of 15 residues. CDR1 is MGHRA and CDR2 is YSYEKL in the germline V gene. Trimming cost V 1 base and J 12 bases; bases outside gene matches: 10. The CDR3 region has the DNA TGCGCCAGCAGCCAAGTTGCGGGAGGGCCAAGTGGGCAGTTCTTC. Amino acids: CASSQVAGGPSGQFF.

The J gene is TRBJ2-1, the V gene TRBV20-1, with 8 bases identical to TRBD2. J lost 7 bases, V lost 3 bases, and 11 bases had no gene match. This CDR3 has 15 residues. Germline-derived CDR1 and CDR2 are DFQATT and SNEGSKA (reference sequence). The CDR3 spells CSARPARLAQNEQFF. The CDR3 bases are TGCAGTGCTAGGCCCGCGAGACTAGCGCAGAATGAGCAGTTCTTC.